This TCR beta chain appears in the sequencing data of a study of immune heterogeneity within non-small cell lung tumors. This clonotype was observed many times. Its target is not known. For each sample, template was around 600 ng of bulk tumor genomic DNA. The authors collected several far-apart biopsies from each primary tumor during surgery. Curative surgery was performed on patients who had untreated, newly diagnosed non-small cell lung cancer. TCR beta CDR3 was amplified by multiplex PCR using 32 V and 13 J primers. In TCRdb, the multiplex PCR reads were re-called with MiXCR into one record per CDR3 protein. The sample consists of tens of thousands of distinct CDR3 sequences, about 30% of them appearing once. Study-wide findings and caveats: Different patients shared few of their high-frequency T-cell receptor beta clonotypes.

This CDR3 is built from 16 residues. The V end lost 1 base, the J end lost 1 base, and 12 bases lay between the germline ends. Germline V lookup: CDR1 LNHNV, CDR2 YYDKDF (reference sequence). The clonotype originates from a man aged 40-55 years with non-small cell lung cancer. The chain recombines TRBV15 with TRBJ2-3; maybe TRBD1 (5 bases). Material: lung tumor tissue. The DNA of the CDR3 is TGTGCCACCAGCAGAGGCCCAGGGATTGGCACAGATACGCAGTATTTT. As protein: CATSRGPGIGTDTQYF.